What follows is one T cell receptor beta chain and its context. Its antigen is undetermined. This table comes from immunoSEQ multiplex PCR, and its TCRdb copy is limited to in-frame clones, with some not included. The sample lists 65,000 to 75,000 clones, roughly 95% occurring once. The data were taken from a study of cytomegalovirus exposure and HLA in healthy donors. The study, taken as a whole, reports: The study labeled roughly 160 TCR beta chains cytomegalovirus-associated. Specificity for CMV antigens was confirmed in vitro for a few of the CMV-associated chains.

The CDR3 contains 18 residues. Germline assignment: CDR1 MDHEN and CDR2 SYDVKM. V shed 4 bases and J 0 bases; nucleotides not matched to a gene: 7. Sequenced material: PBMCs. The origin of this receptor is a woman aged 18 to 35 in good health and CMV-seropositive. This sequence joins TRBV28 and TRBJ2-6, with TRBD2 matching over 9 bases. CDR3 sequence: CASSSRLADGSGANVLTF. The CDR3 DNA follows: TGTGCCAGCAGTTCGAGACTAGCGGACGGCTCTGGGGCCAACGTCCTGACTTTC.